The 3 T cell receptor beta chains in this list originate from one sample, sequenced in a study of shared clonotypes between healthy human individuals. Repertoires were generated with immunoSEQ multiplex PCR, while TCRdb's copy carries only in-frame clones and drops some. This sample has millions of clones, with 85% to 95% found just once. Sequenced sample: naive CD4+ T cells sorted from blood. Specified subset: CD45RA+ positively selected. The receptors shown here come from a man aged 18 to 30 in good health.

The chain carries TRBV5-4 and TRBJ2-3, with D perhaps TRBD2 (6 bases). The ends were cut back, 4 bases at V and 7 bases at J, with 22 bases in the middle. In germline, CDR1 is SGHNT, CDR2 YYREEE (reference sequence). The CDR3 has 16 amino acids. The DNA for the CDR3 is TGTGCCAGCAGCCTCGGATCGGGACTCTTGAGGAATACGCAGTATTTT. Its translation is CASSLGSGLLRNTQYF.

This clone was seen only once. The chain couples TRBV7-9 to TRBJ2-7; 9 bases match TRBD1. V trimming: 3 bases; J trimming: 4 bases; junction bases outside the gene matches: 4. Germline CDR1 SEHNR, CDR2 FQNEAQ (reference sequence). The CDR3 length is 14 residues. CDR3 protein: CASSFAGTGYEQYF. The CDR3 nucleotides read TGTGCCAGCAGCTTCGCCGGGACAGGGTACGAGCAGTACTTC.

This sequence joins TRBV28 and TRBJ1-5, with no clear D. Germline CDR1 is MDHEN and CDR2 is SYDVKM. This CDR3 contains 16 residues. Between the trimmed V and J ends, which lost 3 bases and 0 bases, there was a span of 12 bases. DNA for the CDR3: TGTGCCAGCAGTTTGCGGGCGGGCTATAGCAATCAGCCCCAGCATTTT. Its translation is CASSLRAGYSNQPQHF. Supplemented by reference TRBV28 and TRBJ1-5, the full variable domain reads DVKVTQSSRYLVKRTGEKVFLECVQDMDHENMFWYRQDPGLGLRLIYFSYDVKMKEKGDIPEGYSVSREKKERFSLILESASTNQTSMYLCASSLRAGYSNQPQHFGDGTRLSIL.